A selection of T cell receptor beta chains follows, all from one sample in a study of T-cell reconstitution after alpha-beta-depleted transplantation in children. MiXCR was run by TCRdb on the PCR reads, yielding one entry per CDR3 protein. The sample shows fewer than 700,000 distinct CDR3 sequences, approximately 13% of them seen only once. Material: PBMCs, mostly from graft donor cells, obtained 360 days after TCRalphabeta/CD19-depleted stem cell transplant. These receptors were collected from a male patient aged 10-17 years who had a stem cell transplant for acute myeloid leukemia, so the T cells may come from the graft donor. CDR3s include the opening cysteine and the closing phenylalanine or tryptophan. D genes are given only for firm matches. Clone size is stated in some rows and not others, as once, few, many or a class when expanded.

TRBV30	TRBD1	TRBJ2-7	-	CALSRDRGGFEQYF	TGTGCCTTAAGCCGGGACAGGGGGGGGTTCGAGCAGTACTTC
TRBV29-1	-	TRBJ2-3	many	CSVIPTTDTQYF	TGCAGCGTTATCCCGACTACAGATACGCAGTATTTT
TRBV7-2	-	TRBJ2-7	-	CASSRLGAYEQYF	TGTGCCAGCAGCCGTTTAGGGGCTTACGAGCAGTACTTC
TRBV28	TRBD1	TRBJ1-5	few	CASSAGGQGGGNQPQHF	TGTGCCAGCAGTGCAGGAGGACAGGGAGGCGGGAATCAGCCCCAGCATTTT
TRBV3-1	TRBD1	TRBJ1-2	many	CASSQGRQGNYGYTF	TGTGCCAGCAGCCAAGGCCGACAGGGAAACTATGGCTACACCTTC
TRBV7-6	-	TRBJ1-1	-	CASSLGTPSANTEAFF	TGTGCCAGCAGCTTAGGAACACCGTCGGCGAACACTGAAGCTTTCTTT
TRBV19	TRBD1	TRBJ2-7	few	CATSLGTGIYYEQYF	TGTGCAACGAGCCTTGGGACAGGGATCTACTACGAGCAGTACTTC
TRBV20-1	-	TRBJ2-2	many	CSARETAVTGELFF	TGCAGTGCTAGAGAGACAGCAGTGACCGGGGAGCTGTTTTTT
TRBV29-1	-	TRBJ1-4	-	CSVGNEKLFF	TGCAGCGTGGGGAATGAAAAACTGTTTTTT
TRBV5-1	-	TRBJ1-1	-	CASSIHYKNTEAFF	TGCGCCAGCAGCATACATTACAAGAACACTGAAGCTTTCTTT
TRBV29-1	-	TRBJ2-7	many	CSVQIIGSAYEQYF	TGCAGCGTTCAAATCATCGGCTCAGCGTACGAGCAGTACTTC
TRBV20-1	TRBD1	TRBJ2-7	-	CSGGQGLYEQYF	TGCAGTGGGGGACAGGGGCTCTACGAGCAGTACTTC
TRBV29-1	-	TRBJ1-2	-	CSVVLGYTF	TGCAGCGTTGTCCTGGGCTACACCTTC
TRBV7-6	-	TRBJ2-1	once	CASSFAGVSLYNEQFF	TGTGCCAGCAGCTTCGCAGGGGTTTCTTTATACAATGAGCAGTTCTTC
TRBV7-8	-	TRBJ2-7	-	CASSLLGKVNEQYF	TGTGCCAGCAGCTTACTGGGGAAGGTTAACGAGCAGTACTTC
TRBV7-3	TRBD2	TRBJ2-3	many	CASSLTGTSGFTDTQYF	TGTGCCAGCAGCTTAACGGGAACTAGCGGTTTCACAGATACGCAGTATTTT
TRBV12-3/TRBV12-4	-	TRBJ1-6	many	CASSPERRIGSPLHF	TGTGCCAGCAGCCCGGAACGGCGCATAGGTTCACCCCTCCACTTT
TRBV29-1	-	TRBJ1-1	-	CSVGAPTGVNTEAFF	TGCAGCGTTGGGGCCCCCACGGGCGTGAACACTGAAGCTTTCTTT
TRBV2	TRBD1	TRBJ2-4	few	CATTLGQGMDIQYF	TGTGCCACCACTCTTGGACAGGGTATGGACATTCAGTACTTC
TRBV7-9	-	TRBJ2-7	-	CASSPHDGSYEQYF	TGTGCCAGCAGCCCCCACGACGGGTCTTACGAGCAGTACTTC